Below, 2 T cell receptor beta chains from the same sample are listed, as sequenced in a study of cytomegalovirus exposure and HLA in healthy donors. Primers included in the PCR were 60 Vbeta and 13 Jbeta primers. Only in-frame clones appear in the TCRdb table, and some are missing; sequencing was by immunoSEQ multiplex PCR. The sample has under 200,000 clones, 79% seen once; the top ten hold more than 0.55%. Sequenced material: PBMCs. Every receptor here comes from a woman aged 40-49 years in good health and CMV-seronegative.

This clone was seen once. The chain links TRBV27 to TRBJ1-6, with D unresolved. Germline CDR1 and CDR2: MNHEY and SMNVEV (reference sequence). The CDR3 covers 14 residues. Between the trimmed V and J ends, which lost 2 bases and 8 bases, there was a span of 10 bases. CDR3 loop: CASSLRPGDSPLHF. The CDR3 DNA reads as TGTGCCAGCAGTTTACGGCCAGGTGATTCACCCCTCCACTTT.

DNA for the CDR3: TGTGCCAGTAGTATCGCGGGGGTAGCCAAAAACATTCAGTACTTC. As protein: CASSIAGVAKNIQYF. The chain uses TRBV19 and TRBJ2-4; 7 bases fit TRBD2. V shed 3 bases and J 0 bases; nucleotides not matched to a gene: 2. CDR3 size: 15 residues. Germline loops: CDR1 LNHDA, CDR2 SQIVND (reference sequence). The variable domain in full, completed from reference TRBV19 and TRBJ2-4, reads DGGITQSPKYLFRKEGQNVTLSCEQNLNHDAMYWYRQDPGQGLRLIYYSQIVNDFQKGDIAEGYSVSREKKESFPLTVTSAQKNPTAFYLCASSIAGVAKNIQYFGAGTRLSVL.